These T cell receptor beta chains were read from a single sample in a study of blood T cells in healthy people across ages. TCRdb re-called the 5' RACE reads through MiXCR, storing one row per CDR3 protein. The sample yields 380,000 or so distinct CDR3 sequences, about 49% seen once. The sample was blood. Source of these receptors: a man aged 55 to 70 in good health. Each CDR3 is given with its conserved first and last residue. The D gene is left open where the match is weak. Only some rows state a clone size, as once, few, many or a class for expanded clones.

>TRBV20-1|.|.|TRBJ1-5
TGCAGTGCTAGTGAGGGGAGGACGGTCAATCAGCCCCAGCATTTT
CSASEGRTVNQPQHF
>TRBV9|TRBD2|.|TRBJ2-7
TGTGCCAGCAGCGAGAGAGATCCTGGGGGGGTCCACGAGCAGTACTTC
CASSERDPGGVHEQYF
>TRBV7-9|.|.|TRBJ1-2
TGTGCCAGCAGCTTACCCCGGGACATTCCTAGCTATGGCTACACCTTC
CASSLPRDIPSYGYTF
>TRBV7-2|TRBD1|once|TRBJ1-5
TGTGCCAGCAGCCCACGTCGGGACAGGATATCAAGCAATCAGCCCCAGCATTTT
CASSPRRDRISSNQPQHF
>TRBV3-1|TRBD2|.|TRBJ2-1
TGTGCCAGCAGCCCGAAACCAGCGGGGGTTTCCTACAATGAGCAGTTCTTC
CASSPKPAGVSYNEQFF
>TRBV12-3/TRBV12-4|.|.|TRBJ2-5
TGTGCCAGCAGTTTAGACGGGGCAGAGACCCAGTACTTC
CASSLDGAETQYF
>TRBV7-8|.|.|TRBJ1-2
TGTGCCAGCAGCTTAGCGCGACAGTCTTATGGCTACACCTTC
CASSLARQSYGYTF
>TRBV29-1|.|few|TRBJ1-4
TGCAGCGTAACCGGGACCAGCGTTGAAAAACTGTTTTTT
CSVTGTSVEKLFF
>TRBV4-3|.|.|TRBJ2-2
TGCGCCAGCAGCCAAGAGTCCGTTGGGGCAGAACCACCCGGGGAGCTGTTTTTT
CASSQESVGAEPPGELFF
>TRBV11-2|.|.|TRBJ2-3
TGTGCCAGCAGCCAGGGGGGGATTAGCACAGATACGCAGTATTTT
CASSQGGISTDTQYF
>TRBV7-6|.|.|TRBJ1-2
TGTGCCAGCAGCCAACGGGGCAGGGTAGTAAATGGCTACACCTTC
CASSQRGRVVNGYTF
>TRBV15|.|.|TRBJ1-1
TGTGCCACCAGCATGATGACAGGGAACACTGAAGCTTTCTTT
CATSMMTGNTEAFF
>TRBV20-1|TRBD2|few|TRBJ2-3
TGCAGTGCTAGAAACGTAGGAGCGGGGGGCCCCCCAGATACGCAGTATTTT
CSARNVGAGGPPDTQYF
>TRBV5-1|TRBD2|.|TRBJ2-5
TGCGCCAGCAGCTTGGGACTAGCGGGAGAGGGTGAGCAGTACTTC
CASSLGLAGEGEQYF
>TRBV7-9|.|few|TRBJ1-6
TGTGCCAGCAGGGTTGGGGATCTGACCCTCCACTTT
CASRVGDLTLHF
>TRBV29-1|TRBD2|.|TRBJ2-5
TGCAGCGTTCCCAAGACTAGCGGGATCGGTAATGAGCAGTACTTC
CSVPKTSGIGNEQYF
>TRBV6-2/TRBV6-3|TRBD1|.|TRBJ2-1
TGTGCCTGCAGCCGACAGGGGTTCGGTGAGCAGTTCTTC
CACSRQGFGEQFF
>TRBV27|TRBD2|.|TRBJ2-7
TGTGCCAGCAGCTTCGGACTAGCGGGGATAGTGAGTGAGCAGTACTTC
CASSFGLAGIVSEQYF
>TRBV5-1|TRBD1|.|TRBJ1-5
TGCGCCAGCAGCATCGGGACAGGAAATCAGCCCCAGCATTTT
CASSIGTGNQPQHF
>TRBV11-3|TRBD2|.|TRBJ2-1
TGTGCCAGCAGTATCACTAGCGGGAGTGGAAATGAGCAGTTCTTC
CASSITSGSGNEQFF
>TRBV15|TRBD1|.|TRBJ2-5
TGTGCCACCAGCAGAGATCCACAGGGGGTAGAGACCCAGTACTTC
CATSRDPQGVETQYF
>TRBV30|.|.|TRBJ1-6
TGTGCCTTGTCAGGACTGGGAAGAATCCTCCACTTT
CALSGLGRILHF
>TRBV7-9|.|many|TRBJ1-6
TGTGCCAGCAGCCGTTCAGCGGGACGGACAAATTCACCCCTCCACTTT
CASSRSAGRTNSPLHF
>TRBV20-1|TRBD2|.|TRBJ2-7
TGCAGTGCTAGAGCAGGGAGGGCCAGCTCCTACGAGCAGTACTTC
CSARAGRASSYEQYF
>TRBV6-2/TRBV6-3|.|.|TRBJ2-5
TGTGCCAGCAGGGCCGTAGCCTACGGAGAGACCCAGTCCTTC
CASRAVAYGETQSF
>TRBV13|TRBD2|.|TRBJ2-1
TGTGCCAGCAGCTCCTCATTAACGGGGGGCTCCTACAATGAGCAGTTCTTC
CASSSSLTGGSYNEQFF
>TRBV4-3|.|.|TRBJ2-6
TGCGCCAGCAGCCACCAAAGGTCTGGGGCCAACGTCCTGACTTTC
CASSHQRSGANVLTF
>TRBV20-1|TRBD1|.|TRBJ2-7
TGCAGTGCTAATAGCTTCTGGGGACAGGGGATCGCCTCCTACGAGCAGTACTTC
CSANSFWGQGIASYEQYF
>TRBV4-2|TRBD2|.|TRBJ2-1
TGTGCCAGCAGCCAAGCTCTTTCAGCGGGAGGGGACAATGAGCAGTTCTTC
CASSQALSAGGDNEQFF
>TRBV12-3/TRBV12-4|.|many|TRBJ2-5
TGTGCCAGCAGCCCCCCGGGGGTAGTGCAGTACTTC
CASSPPGVVQYF
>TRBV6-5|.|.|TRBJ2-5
TGTGCCAGCAGTTACTCGGTACCTCGGTACCAAGAGACCCAGTACTTC
CASSYSVPRYQETQYF
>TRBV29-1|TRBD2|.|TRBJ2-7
TGCAGCGCCAAAAAGGCTAGCGGGGCGTACGAGCAGTACTTC
CSAKKASGAYEQYF